This T cell receptor beta chain was observed in a study of blood T cell repertoires in COVID-19. Enrollees, roughly 18 to 90 years old, lived in approximately 25 US areas. Assignments of participants to cohorts depended upon their own reported clinical history. Germline V CDR1 and CDR2: SNHLY, FYNNEI. The CDR3 consists of 14 residues. V lost 2 bases to trimming and J lost 5 bases; unmatched junction nucleotides: 5. The assay was immunoSEQ multiplex PCR, and TCRdb's table has in-frame clones only and misses some. The sample contains about 300,000 clones, about nine tenths of which appear only once. The chain joins TRBV2 to TRBJ1-2, with 7 bases fitting TRBD1. The sample was PBMCs or T cells enriched from blood (not recorded which). The TCR originated in a man aged 25-45 years who had recovered from COVID-19. The CDR3 is CASSEQGGRYGYTF. CDR3 in DNA: TGTGCCAGCAGTGAACAAGGGGGCAGGTATGGCTACACCTTC. Together with reference TRBV2 and TRBJ1-2, the CDR3 gives the full variable domain: EPEVTQTPSHQVTQMGQEVILRCVPISNHLYFYWYRQILGQKVEFLVSFYNNEISEKSEIFDDQFSVERPDGSNFTLKIRSTKLEDSAMYFCASSEQGGRYGYTFGSGTRLTVV.